Sequencing of this TCR beta chain was carried out in a study of blood T cells in healthy people across ages. No fewer than 5.5 micrograms of total RNA were isolated from every sample. Combining a sample-barcoded 5' primer with a J-beta primer mix, a second PCR ran for 7 to 11 cycles. Template switching added a 12-random-nucleotide identifier to every cDNA molecule. MiXCR, run by TCRdb on the 5' RACE reads, gives a single entry per CDR3 protein. The repertoire has about 1,500,000 distinct CDR3 sequences, 42% of them found once; the top ten carry roughly 7.9%. Study-wide points: Possibly, changes in expanded clonotypes were confounded because donor CMV status was unknown.

This clonotype was found a few times. Its target is not known. This TCR was sampled from a woman between 18 and 29 years old in good health. Source material: blood.

In DNA form, the CDR3 reads TGTGCCAGCAGTAACCCGGGGCAGTTCCAAGAGACCCAGTACTTC. As protein: CASSNPGQFQETQYF. The chain is built from TRBV25-1 and TRBJ2-5; TRBD1 or TRBD2 may be the D gene (5 bases each). The V end was cut by 5 bases, the J end by 1 base, with 14 bases between. The CDR3 is made up of 15 amino acids. From germline, CDR1 is MGHDK and CDR2 SYGVNS. Drawing the rest from reference TRBV25-1 and TRBJ2-5, the complete variable domain is EADIYQTPRYLVIGTGKKITLECSQTMGHDKMYWYQQDPGMELHLIHYSYGVNSTEKGDLSSESTVSRIRTEHFPLTLESARPSHTSQYLCASSNPGQFQETQYFGPGTRLLVL.